One sample yielded the 6 T cell receptor beta chains listed below, sequenced in a study of shared clonotypes between healthy human individuals. Generated by immunoSEQ multiplex PCR, the TCRdb table keeps only in-frame clones and is missing some. The data show approximately 530,000 clones, approximately 94% seen once. Sample: naive CD4+ T cells sorted from blood. As to subset: CD45RA+ positively selected. The receptors originated from a young woman in good health.

This chain connects TRBV6-6 to TRBJ2-7; TRBD2 might be the D (6 bases). V dropped 9 bases and J dropped 2 bases, with 14 bases sitting between them. The germline CDR1 and CDR2 sequences are MNHNY and SVGAGI (reference sequence). This CDR3 is 13 amino acids long. This CDR3 is CASSRAGTYEQYF. The CDR3 DNA sequence: TGTGCCAGTTCCAGGGCGGGAACCTACGAGCAGTACTTC.

This clone was counted a single time. This sequence joins TRBV7-9 and TRBJ2-5; D remains ambiguous. Germline CDR1 and CDR2: SEHNR and FQNEAQ (reference sequence). Trimming shortened V by 4 bases and J by 5 bases, and 8 bases separated the two germline ends. The CDR3 is 12 amino acids. In DNA form, the CDR3 reads TGTGCCAGCAGCTCCGGGCGGGAGACCCAGTACTTC. It encodes CASSSGRETQYF. The variable domain in full, with the rest retrieved from reference TRBV7-9 and TRBJ2-5, is DTGVSQNPRHKITKRGQNVTFRCDPISEHNRLYWYRQTLGQGPEFLTYFQNEAQLEKSRLLSDRFSAERPKGSFSTLEIQRTEQGDSAMYLCASSSGRETQYFGPGTRLLVL.

The chain uses TRBV10-1 and TRBJ2-7; no clear D. The CDR3 consists of 11 residues. CDR1 WNHNN and CDR2 SYGVQD come from the germline V gene (reference sequence). The V end lost 3 bases, the J end lost 6 bases, and 6 bases lay between the germline ends. This CDR3 is CASSERAEQYF. CDR3 nucleotide sequence: TGCGCCAGCAGTGAAAGAGCCGAGCAGTACTTC.

The genes are TRBV9 and TRBJ2-1, with D perhaps matching TRBD2 (6 bases). CDR1 is SGDLS and CDR2 is YYNGEE in the germline V gene. V lost 0 bases to trimming and J lost 5 bases, with 12 bases between them. The length of the CDR3 is 15 residues. The DNA for the CDR3 is TGTGCCAGCAGCGTAGCTCGGAGCGGGCACAATGAGCAGTTCTTC. Translation gives CASSVARSGHNEQFF.

This chain connects TRBV6-6 to TRBJ2-7; weak D call: TRBD1 (6 bases). CDR1 and CDR2 from the germline V gene are MNHNY and SVGAGI (reference sequence). V dropped 5 bases and J dropped 6 bases, with 20 bases sitting between them. The CDR3 sequence is 15 residues long. As DNA, the CDR3 is TGTGCCAGCAGTACCCAGGACAGCGTCTCCGGCGAGCAGTACTTC. It codes for CASSTQDSVSGEQYF.

The V gene is TRBV19, the J gene TRBJ1-1; the D gene is possibly TRBD1 (6 bases). Germline lookup yields CDR1 LNHDA and CDR2 SQIVND (reference sequence). This CDR3 spans 16 amino acids. V was cut by 5 bases and J by 1 base, with 17 bases left in between. DNA for the CDR3: TGTGCCAGTAGTCCCCGTGGAGGGGGGAGGAACACTGAAGCTTTCTTT. As protein: CASSPRGGGRNTEAFF. The variable domain in full, completed from reference TRBV19 and TRBJ1-1, reads DGGITQSPKYLFRKEGQNVTLSCEQNLNHDAMYWYRQDPGQGLRLIYYSQIVNDFQKGDIAEGYSVSREKKESFPLTVTSAQKNPTAFYLCASSPRGGGRNTEAFFGQGTRLTVV.